This is a list of T cell receptor beta chains from one sample in a study of technical replicates of blood from a few donors. Assay: immunoSEQ multiplex PCR; the TCRdb copy retains only in-frame clones and omits some. In the table there are about 66,000 clones, around 97% of which are singletons. The sequencing input was T cells isolated from PBMCs. The receptors were sampled from a human donor in good health. The CDR3 runs from the conserved cysteine through the conserved F or W.

v_call cdr3_aa
TRBV7-9 CASTPPNWEEQYF
TRBV7-8 CASRLATSSYNEQFF
TRBV9 CASSVGGLAASYNEQFF
TRBV18 CASSPGLRGNQPQHF
TRBV10-3 CATTGRGDEQYF
TRBV2 CASSEGRNIGGELFF
TRBV5-6 CASSFLTGSVAFF
TRBV29-1 CSVDTLAQETQYF
TRBV11-3 CASSPHRDRNYEQYF
TRBV19 CASSGAGDAKKLFF
TRBV30 CAWRQGSYGYTF
TRBV4-2 CASSQGTSGEQYF
TRBV5-6 CASSLLAGVASYEQYF
TRBV4-3 CASSQDSAGSYGYTF
TRBV7-9 CASSPLGGDPTDTQYF
TRBV5-5 CASSLDSGLNNQPQHF
TRBV7-3 CAINAGTGSYEQYF
TRBV4-3 CASSQEFRGAKNIQYF
TRBV5-4 CASSFGTVNYEQYF
TRBV6-5 CASRRGSGYNEQFF
TRBV5-6 CASSLVATSGSYEQYF
TRBV7-2 CASSLAVGFQETQYF
TRBV7-8 CASSLGGAAYEQYF
TRBV30 CAWSRGQYTGELFF
TRBV2 CASTGGPAFF
TRBV19 CASSMTGQETQYF
TRBV14 CASSQLPSGTTDTQYF
TRBV5-6 CASSTRDRGRHEQYF
TRBV6-4 CASSHGTGSGNEQFF
TRBV6-5 CASTRGSGTEAFF
TRBV5-1 CASKRQGPYEQYF
TRBV5-6 CASSLDLAGGPGDTQYF
TRBV10-3 CAISLLAERNEQFF
TRBV14 CASSPRTSWNTGELFF
TRBV18 CASSPLGQGGNGYTF
TRBV28 CAISTGSYTDTQYF
TRBV7-8 CASSLEGADTEAFF
TRBV9 CASSVVAGTTDTQYF
TRBV4-2 CASSQESGAIYNEQFF
TRBV10-1 CASRASGTGELFF
TRBV7-2 CASSFNSGFYEQYF
TRBV6-5 CASSNGWSSYNEQFF
TRBV5-1 CASSFTGQGNQPQHF
TRBV11-2 CASSLPGGPVPSTDTQYF
TRBV9 CASSAGLVSDTQYF
TRBV29-1 CSGREYTDTQYF
TRBV27 CASSSFAGNIQYF
TRBV28 CASSRPDRAFNEKLFF
TRBV19 CASKEGATEAFF
TRBV4-2 CASSLYEGEGEKLFF